The T cell receptor beta chain described here comes from a study of blood T cells in healthy people across ages. Worth noting for this clonotype: This clone may be a read error of a much larger clone one base away.

Germline-derived CDR1 and CDR2 are MGHRA and YSYEKL. The CDR3 length is 16 residues. Alongside a J-beta primer mix, a sample-barcoded 5' primer served in a second PCR lasting roughly 6 to 11 cycles. TCRdb reanalysed the 5' RACE reads using MiXCR and keeps one entry per CDR3 protein. The repertoire holds 800,000 to 950,000 distinct CDR3 sequences, 25% to 35% seen once, with 9.5% to 13% in the top ten. These data were also filed under a second study, of T cells of mothers and their children. This second study says: Donation was provided by three healthy Caucasian mothers along with their six children.

Sequencing was done on a sample of blood. This chain joins TRBV4-1 and TRBJ2-4, with a tentative D call TRBD2 (5 bases). The end of the DNA aligns better with TRBJ2-7, so the J call may be wrong. This sequence originates from a middle-aged woman in good health. The CDR3 DNA reads as TGCGCCAGCAGCCAAGGTGGCGGGCTGAACTCCTGCGAGCAGTACTTC. Its protein product is CASSQGGGLNSCEQYF.